The 7 T cell receptor beta chains below come from one sample, sequenced in a study of chemoradiotherapy in HPV16-positive cancers. Data came from immunoSEQ multiplex PCR; TCRdb stores just in-frame clones and leaves some out. The sample lists just over 25,000 clones; approximately 92% were seen once. Sequencing was performed on blood, taken from a patient who underwent chemoradiotherapy. The receptors come from a human donor with HPV-associated anogenital cancer.

The CDR3 nucleotides are TGTGCCAGCAGCTTTGTGGAGGGATGGGACATTCAGTACTTC. As protein: CASSFVEGWDIQYF. This chain connects TRBV7-2 to TRBJ2-4, with D perhaps matching TRBD2 (6 bases). Trimming left V 3 bases short and J 8 bases short, with 14 bases between. The CDR3 spans 14 residues. The V gene's germline CDR1 is SGHTA and CDR2 FQGNSA.

V is TRBV19 and J is TRBJ2-3; 7 bases line up with TRBD1. The junction had 13 bases not matched to a gene; V was cut back by 2 bases and J by 2 bases. CDR1 and CDR2 (germline): LNHDA, SQIVND (reference sequence). CDR3 size: 18 residues. CDR3 protein: CASSISTTLTGITDTQYF. CDR3 bases: TGTGCCAGTAGTATATCAACTACCTTGACAGGGATCACAGATACGCAGTATTTT.

The chain has TRBV7-2 and TRBJ2-3; TRBD2 matches at 11 bases. Losses at the gene ends were 3 bases for V and 1 base for J; bases not matched to a gene: 3. The CDR3 runs 16 residues. Germline V gene lookup returns CDR1 SGHTA and CDR2 FQGNSA. The CDR3 DNA follows: TGTGCCAGCAGCTTCATAGCGGGGGGGGGCACAGATACGCAGTATTTT. As protein: CASSFIAGGGTDTQYF.

This chain joins TRBV28 and TRBJ2-7; TRBD2 aligns across 9 bases. The CDR3 totals 13 residues. Losses at the gene ends were 6 bases for V and 2 bases for J; bases not matched to a gene: 2. Germline CDR1 reads MDHEN; CDR2 reads SYDVKM. CDR3 residues: CASRTSGTYEQYF. The DNA of the CDR3 is TGTGCCAGCAGGACTAGCGGCACCTACGAGCAGTACTTC.

V gene TRBV18 combines with J gene TRBJ2-5; the D gene could be TRBD1 or TRBD2 (5 bases each). V was pared by 6 bases and J by 2 bases, with 22 bases between. CDR1 is KGHSH, CDR2 LQKENI, per germline. The CDR3 consists of 17 residues. The CDR3 region is CASSPSPGPELQETQYF. Here the CDR3 DNA reads TGTGCCAGCTCCCCCAGCCCGGGACCAGAGCTTCAAGAGACCCAGTACTTC.

V is TRBV7-9 and J is TRBJ2-7; D possibly uses TRBD1 or TRBD2 (6 bases each). Per the germline V gene, CDR1 is SEHNR and CDR2 is FQNEAQ (reference sequence). The CDR3 has 15 residues. V was pared by 6 bases and J by 3 bases, with 18 bases between. As DNA, the CDR3 is TGTGCCAGCAGTCCCGGGGGCTGGAAGGACTACGAGCAGTACTTC. Protein product: CASSPGGWKDYEQYF.

The chain employs TRBV5-1 and TRBJ1-1; 7 bases agree with TRBD1. The CDR3 covers 15 residues. Trimming at V came to 4 bases and at J to 2 bases, leaving 8 bases not matched to a gene. The germline CDR1 and CDR2 sequences are SGHRS and YFSETQ. The CDR3 reads CASSPLEGANTEAFF. In DNA, the CDR3 is TGCGCCAGCAGCCCCCTGGAGGGGGCAAACACTGAAGCTTTCTTT.